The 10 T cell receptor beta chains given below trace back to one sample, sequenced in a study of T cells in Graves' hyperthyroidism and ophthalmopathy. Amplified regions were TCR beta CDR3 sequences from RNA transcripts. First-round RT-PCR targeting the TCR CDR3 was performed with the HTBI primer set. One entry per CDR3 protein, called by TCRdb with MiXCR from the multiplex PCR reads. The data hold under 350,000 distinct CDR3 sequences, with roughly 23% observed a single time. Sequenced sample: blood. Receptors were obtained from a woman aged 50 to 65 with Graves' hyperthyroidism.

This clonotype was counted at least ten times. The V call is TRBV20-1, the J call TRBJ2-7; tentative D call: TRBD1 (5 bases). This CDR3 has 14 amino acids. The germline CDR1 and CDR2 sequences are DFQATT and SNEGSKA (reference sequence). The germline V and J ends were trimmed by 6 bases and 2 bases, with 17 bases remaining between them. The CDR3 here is CSARGAGWTYEQYF. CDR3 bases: TGCAGTGCCCGCGGCGCAGGGTGGACCTACGAGCAGTACTTC.

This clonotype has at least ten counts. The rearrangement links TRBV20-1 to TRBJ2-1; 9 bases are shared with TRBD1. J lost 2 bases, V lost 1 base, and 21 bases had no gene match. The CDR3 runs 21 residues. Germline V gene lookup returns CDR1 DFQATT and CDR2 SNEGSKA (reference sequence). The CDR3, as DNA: TGCAGTGCTAGAGTGAGACAGGGGGTCAGAGACCCAGGGGTAACCTACAATGAGCAGTTCTTC. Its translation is CSARVRQGVRDPGVTYNEQFF.

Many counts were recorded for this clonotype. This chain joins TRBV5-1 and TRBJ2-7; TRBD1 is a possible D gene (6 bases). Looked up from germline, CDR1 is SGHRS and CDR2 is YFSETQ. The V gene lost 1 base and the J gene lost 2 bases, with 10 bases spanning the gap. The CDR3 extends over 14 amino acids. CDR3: CASSLSGQPYEQYF. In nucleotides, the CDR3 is TGCGCCAGCAGCTTGTCGGGACAACCCTACGAGCAGTACTTC.

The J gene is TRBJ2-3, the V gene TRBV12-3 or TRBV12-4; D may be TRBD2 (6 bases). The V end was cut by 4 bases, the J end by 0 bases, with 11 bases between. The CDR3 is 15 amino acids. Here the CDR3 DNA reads TGTGCCAGCAGTTGGGACTTCACTAGCACAGATACGCAGTATTTT. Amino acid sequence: CASSWDFTSTDTQYF.

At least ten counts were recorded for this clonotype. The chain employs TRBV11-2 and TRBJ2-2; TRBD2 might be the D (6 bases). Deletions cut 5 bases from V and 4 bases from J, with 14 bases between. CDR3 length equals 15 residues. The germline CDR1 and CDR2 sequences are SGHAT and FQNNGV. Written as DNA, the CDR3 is TGTGCCAGCAGCAATTTGAGGGACTCCACCGGGGAGCTGTTTTTT. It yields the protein CASSNLRDSTGELFF.

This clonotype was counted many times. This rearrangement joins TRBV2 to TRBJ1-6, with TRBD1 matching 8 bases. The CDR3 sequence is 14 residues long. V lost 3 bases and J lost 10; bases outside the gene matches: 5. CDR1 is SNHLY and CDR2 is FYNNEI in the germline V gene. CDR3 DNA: TGTGCCAGCAGTGAGGACAGGGTGGGATCACCCCTCCACTTT. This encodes CASSEDRVGSPLHF.

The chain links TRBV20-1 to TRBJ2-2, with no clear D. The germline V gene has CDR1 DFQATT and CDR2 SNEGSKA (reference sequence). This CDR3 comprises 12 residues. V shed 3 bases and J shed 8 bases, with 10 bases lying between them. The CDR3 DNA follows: TGCAGTGCTAGGGGCCCTGCGGGGGAGCTGTTTTTT. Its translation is CSARGPAGELFF.

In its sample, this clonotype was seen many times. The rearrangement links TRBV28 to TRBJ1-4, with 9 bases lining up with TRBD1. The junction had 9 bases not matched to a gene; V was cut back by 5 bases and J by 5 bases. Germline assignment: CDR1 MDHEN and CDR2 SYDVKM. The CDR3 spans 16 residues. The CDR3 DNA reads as TGTGCCAGCAGTACTAGTATGGGGACAGGGAATGAAAAACTGTTTTTT. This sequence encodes CASSTSMGTGNEKLFF.

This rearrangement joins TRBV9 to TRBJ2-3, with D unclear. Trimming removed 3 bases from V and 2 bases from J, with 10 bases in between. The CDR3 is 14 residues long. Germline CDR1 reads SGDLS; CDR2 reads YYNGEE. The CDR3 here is CASSESRFTDTQYF. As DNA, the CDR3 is TGTGCCAGCAGCGAGAGCCGCTTCACAGATACGCAGTATTTT.

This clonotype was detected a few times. The CDR3 sequence is CASSVVGASTDTQYF. DNA of the CDR3: TGTGCCAGCAGCGTAGTTGGGGCTAGCACAGATACGCAGTATTTT. The chain employs TRBV9 and TRBJ2-3; perhaps TRBD1 as D (5 bases). Per germline, CDR1 SGDLS and CDR2 YYNGEE. V was trimmed by 0 bases and J by 0 bases, leaving 8 bases between them. The CDR3 length is 15 residues.